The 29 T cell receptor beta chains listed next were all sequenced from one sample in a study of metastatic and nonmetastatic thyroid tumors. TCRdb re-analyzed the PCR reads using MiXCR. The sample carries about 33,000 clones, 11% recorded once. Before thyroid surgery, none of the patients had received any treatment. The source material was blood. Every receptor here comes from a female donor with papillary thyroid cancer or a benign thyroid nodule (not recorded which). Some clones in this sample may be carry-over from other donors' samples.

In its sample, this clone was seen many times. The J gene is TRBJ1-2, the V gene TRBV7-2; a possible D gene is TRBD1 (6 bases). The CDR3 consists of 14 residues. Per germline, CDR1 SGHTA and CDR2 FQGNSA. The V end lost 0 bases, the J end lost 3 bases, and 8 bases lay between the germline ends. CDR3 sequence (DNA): TGTGCCAGCAGCTTAGCGGGGGCGGACTATGGCTACACCTTC. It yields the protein CASSLAGADYGYTF.

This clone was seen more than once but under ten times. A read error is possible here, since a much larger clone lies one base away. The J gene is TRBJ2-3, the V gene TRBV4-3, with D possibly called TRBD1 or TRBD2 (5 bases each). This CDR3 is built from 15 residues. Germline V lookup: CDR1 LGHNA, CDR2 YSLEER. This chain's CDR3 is CASSQDRAGPDTQCF. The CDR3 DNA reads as TGCGCCAGCAGCCAAGACAGGGCGGGCCCAGATACGCAGTGTTTT.

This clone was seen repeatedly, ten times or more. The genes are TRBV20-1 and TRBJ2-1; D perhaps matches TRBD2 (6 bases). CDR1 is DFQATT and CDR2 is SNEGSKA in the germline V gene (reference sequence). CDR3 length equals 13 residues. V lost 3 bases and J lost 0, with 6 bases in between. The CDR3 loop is CSASGSSYNEQFF. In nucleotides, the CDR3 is TGCAGTGCTAGCGGGAGCTCCTACAATGAGCAGTTCTTC.

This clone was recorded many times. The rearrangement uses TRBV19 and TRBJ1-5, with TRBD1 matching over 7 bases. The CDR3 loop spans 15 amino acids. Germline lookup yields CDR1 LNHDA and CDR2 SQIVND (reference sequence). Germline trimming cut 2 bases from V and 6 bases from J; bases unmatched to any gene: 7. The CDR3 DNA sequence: TGTGCCAGTAGTATAATGCCCAGGGGGTCTCAGCCCCAGCATTTT. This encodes CASSIMPRGSQPQHF.

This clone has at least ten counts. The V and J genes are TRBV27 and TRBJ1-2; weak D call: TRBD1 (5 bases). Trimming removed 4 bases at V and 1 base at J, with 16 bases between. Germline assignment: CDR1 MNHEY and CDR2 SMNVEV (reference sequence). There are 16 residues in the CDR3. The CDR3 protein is CASSSGTVADNYGYTF. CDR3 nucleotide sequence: TGTGCCAGCAGTTCGGGGACGGTAGCCGATAACTATGGCTACACCTTC.

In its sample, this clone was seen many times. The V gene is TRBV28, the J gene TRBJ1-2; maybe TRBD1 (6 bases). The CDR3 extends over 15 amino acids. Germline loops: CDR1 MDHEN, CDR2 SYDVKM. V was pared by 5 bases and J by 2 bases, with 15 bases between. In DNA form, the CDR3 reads TGTGCCAGCAGTCCCCCAGACAGGTCCAACTATGGCTACACCTTC. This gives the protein CASSPPDRSNYGYTF.

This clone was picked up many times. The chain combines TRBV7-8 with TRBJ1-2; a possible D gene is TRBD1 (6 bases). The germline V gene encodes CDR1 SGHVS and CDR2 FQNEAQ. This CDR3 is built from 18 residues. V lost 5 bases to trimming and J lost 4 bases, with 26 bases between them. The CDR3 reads CASSVEGGLRKIGYGYTF. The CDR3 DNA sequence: TGTGCCAGCAGCGTGGAAGGGGGGCTTAGGAAGATCGGCTATGGCTACACCTTC. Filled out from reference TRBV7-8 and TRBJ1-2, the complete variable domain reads GAGVSQSPRYKVAKRGQDVALRCDPISGHVSLFWYQQALGQGPEFLTYFQNEAQLDKSGLPSDRFFAERPEGSVSTLKIQRTQQEDSAVYLCASSVEGGLRKIGYGYTFGSGTRLTVV.

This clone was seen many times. The CDR3 protein is CASSQAETYGYTF. DNA of the CDR3: TGTGCCAGCAGCCAAGCGGAGACCTATGGCTACACCTTC. The chain employs TRBV3-1 and TRBJ1-2; D not certain. CDR1 LGHDT and CDR2 YNNKEL come from the germline V gene (reference sequence). This CDR3 has 13 residues. Between the trimmed V and J ends, which lost 1 base and 4 bases, there was a span of 7 bases.

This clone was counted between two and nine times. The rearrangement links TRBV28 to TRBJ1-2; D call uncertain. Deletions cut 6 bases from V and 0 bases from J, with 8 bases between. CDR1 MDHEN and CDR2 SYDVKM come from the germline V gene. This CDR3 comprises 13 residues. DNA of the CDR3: TGTGCCAGCAGCCAAAATGCTAACTATGGCTACACCTTC. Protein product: CASSQNANYGYTF.

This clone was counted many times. The CDR3 DNA follows: TGTGCCAGCAGCGTTACACTAGGGGAGGATACGCAGTATTTT. This encodes CASSVTLGEDTQYF. The chain links TRBV9 to TRBJ2-3; D tentatively fits TRBD1 or TRBD2 (5 bases each). CDR1 and CDR2 (germline): SGDLS, YYNGEE. Trimming removed 2 bases at V and 6 bases at J, with 13 bases between. The CDR3 covers 14 residues.

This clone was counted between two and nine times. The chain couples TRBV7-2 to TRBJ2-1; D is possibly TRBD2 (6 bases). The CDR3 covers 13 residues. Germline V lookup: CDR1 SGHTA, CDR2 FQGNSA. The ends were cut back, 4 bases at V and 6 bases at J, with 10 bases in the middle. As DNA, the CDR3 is TGTGCCAGCAGCTCGGGACTCCGCAATGAGCAGTTCTTC. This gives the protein CASSSGLRNEQFF.

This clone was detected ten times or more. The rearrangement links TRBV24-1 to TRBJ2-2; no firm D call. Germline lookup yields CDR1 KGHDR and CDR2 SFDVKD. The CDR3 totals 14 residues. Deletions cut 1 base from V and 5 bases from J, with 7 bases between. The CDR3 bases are TGTGCCACCAGTGATTTTAAGAGGACCGGGGAGCTGTTTTTT. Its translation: CATSDFKRTGELFF.

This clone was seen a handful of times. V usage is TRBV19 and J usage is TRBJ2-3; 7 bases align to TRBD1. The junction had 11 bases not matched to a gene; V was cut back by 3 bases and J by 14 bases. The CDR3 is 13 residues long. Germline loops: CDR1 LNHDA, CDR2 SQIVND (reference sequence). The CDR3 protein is CASSITGTVERYF. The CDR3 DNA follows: TGTGCCAGTAGTATTACCGGGACAGTGGAGCGGTATTTT.

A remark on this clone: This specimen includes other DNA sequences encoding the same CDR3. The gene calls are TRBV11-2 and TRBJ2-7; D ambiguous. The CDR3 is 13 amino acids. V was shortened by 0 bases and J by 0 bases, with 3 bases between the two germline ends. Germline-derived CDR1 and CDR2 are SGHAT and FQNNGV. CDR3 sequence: CASSLDPSYEQYF. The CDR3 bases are TGTGCCAGCAGCTTAGACCCCTCCTACGAGCAGTACTTC.

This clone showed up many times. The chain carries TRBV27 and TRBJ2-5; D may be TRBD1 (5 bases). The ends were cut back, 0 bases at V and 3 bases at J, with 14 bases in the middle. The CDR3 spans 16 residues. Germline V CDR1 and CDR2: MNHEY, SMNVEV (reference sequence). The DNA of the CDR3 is TGTGCCAGCAGTTTATCCTTTCAAGACAGCAAAGAGACCCAGTACTTC. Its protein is CASSLSFQDSKETQYF.

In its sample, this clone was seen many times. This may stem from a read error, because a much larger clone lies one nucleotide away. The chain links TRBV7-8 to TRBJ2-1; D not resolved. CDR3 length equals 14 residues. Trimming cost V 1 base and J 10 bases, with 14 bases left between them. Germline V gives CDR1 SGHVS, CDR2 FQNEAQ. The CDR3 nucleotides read TGTGCCAGCAGCTTAGAGGATACTGGTGACGAGCAGTTCTTC. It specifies CASSLEDTGDEQFF.

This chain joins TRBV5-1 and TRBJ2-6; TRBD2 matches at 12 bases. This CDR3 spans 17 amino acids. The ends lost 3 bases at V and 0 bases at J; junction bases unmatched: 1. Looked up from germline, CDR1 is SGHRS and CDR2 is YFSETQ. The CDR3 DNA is TGCGCCAGCAGCTCACTAGCGGGGGGCTCTGGGGCCAACGTCCTGACTTTC. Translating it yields CASSSLAGGSGANVLTF.

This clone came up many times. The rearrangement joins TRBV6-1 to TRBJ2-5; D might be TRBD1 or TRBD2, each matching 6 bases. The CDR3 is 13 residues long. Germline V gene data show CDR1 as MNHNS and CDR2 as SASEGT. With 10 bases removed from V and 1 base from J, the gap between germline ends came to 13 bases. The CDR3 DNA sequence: TGTGCCACTGGAGGGGGGATCCAAGAGACCCAGTACTTC. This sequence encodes CATGGGIQETQYF.

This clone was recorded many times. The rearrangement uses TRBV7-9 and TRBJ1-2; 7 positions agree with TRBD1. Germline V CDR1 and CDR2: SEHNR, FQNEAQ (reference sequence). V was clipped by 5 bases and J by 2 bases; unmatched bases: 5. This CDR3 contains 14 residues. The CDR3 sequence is CASSPSTGNYGYTF. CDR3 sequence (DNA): TGTGCCAGCAGCCCATCGACAGGGAACTATGGCTACACCTTC. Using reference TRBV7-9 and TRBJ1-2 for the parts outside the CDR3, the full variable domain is DTGVSQNPRHKITKRGQNVTFRCDPISEHNRLYWYRQTLGQGPEFLTYFQNEAQLEKSRLLSDRFSAERPKGSFSTLEIQRTEQGDSAMYLCASSPSTGNYGYTFGSGTRLTVV.

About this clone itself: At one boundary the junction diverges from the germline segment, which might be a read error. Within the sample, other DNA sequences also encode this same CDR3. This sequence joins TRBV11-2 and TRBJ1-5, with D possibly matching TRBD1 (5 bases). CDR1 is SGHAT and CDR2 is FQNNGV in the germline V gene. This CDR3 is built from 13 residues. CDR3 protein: CASSLVGDQPQHF. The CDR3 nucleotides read TGTGCCAGCAGCTTAGTAGGGGATCAGCCCCAACATTTT.

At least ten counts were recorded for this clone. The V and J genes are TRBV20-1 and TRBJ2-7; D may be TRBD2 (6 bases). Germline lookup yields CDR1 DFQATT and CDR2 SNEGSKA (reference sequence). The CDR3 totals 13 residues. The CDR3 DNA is TGCAGAGCGGAGGGCCCAGGGAACCACGAGCAGTACTTC. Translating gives CRAEGPGNHEQYF.

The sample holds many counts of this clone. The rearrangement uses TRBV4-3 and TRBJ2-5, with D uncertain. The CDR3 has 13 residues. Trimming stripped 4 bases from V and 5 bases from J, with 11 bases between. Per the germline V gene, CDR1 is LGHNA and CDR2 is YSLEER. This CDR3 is CASSPQIGETQYF. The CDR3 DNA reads TGCGCCAGCAGCCCACAAATTGGGGAGACCCAGTACTTC.

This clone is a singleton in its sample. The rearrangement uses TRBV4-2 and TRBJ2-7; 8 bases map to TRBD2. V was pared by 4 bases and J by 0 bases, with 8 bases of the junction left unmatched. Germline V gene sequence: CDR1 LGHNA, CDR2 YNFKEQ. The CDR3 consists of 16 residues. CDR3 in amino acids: CASSPTASGSSYEQYF. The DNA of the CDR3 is TGTGCCAGCAGCCCCACAGCGAGCGGGAGCTCCTACGAGCAGTACTTC.

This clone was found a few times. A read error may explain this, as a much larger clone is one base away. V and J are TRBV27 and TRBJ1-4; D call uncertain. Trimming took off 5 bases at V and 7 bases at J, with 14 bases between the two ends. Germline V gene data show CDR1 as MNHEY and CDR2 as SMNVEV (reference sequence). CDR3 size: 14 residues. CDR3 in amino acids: CASSPQVIGEKLFF. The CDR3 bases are TGTGCCAGCAGTCCCCAGGTGATCGGTGAAAAACTGTTTTTT.

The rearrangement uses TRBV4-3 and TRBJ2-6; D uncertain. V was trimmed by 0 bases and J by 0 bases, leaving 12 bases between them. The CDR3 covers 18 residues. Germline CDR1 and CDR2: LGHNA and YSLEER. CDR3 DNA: TGCGCCAGCAGCCAAGATGAGACATGCCCCTCTGGGGCCAACGTCCTGACTTTC. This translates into CASSQDETCPSGANVLTF.

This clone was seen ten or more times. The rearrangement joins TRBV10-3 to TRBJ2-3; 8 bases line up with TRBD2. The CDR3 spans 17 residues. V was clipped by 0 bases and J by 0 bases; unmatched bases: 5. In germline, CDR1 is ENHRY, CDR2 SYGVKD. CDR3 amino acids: CAISESASGRSTDTQYF. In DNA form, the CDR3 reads TGTGCCATCAGTGAGTCGGCTAGCGGGCGAAGCACAGATACGCAGTATTTT.

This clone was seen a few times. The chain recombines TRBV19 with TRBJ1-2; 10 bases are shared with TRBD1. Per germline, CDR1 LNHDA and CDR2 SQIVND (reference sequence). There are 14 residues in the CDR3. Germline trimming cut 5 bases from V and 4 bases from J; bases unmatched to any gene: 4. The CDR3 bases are TGTGCCAGTAGTCCGCGGACAGGGGGCTATGGCTACACCTTC. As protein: CASSPRTGGYGYTF.

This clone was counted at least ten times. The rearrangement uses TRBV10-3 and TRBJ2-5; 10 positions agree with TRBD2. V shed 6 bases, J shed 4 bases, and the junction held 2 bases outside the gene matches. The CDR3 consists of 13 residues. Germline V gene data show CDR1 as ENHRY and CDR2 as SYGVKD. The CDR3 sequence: CAIRQREGETQYF. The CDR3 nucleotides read TGTGCCATCAGGCAGCGGGAGGGAGAGACCCAGTACTTC.

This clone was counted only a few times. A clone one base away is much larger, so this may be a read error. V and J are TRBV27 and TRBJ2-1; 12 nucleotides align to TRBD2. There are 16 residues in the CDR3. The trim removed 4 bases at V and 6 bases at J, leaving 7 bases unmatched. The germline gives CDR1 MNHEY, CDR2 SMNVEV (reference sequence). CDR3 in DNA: TGTGCCAGCAGTTCCAGACTAGCGGGAGTGACCAATGAGCAGTTCTTC. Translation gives CASSSRLAGVTNEQFF.